The clone carrying this T cell receptor beta chain has just a few counts. No antigen is known for it. TRB rearrangements spanning V, D and J were amplified using mixed TRB-A/B primers. TCRdb used MiXCR to reprocess the multiplex PCR reads, holding one entry per CDR3 protein. The sample lists about 2,600 distinct CDR3 sequences, 45% to 50% occurring once. TCR beta rearrangements were amplified from peripheral blood genomic DNA. The sample belongs to a study of T cell repertoires in aging, cancer and after chemotherapy. Across the whole study: Donor ages fell into six groups from 30 or younger up to 70 or older.

The V end lost 6 bases, the J end lost 3 bases, and 5 bases lay between the germline ends. Germline-derived CDR1 and CDR2 are PRHDT and FYEKMQ (reference sequence). There are 12 residues in the CDR3. Broader study findings: In healthy donors, age-related TCR diversity loss mainly reflected lost richness.

This sequence was found in a human donor with a blood cancer. V is TRBV13 and J is TRBJ2-2, with D unresolved. Source material: blood. The CDR3: CASSDYTGELFF. CDR3 in DNA: TGTGCCAGCAGTGATTACACCGGGGAGCTGTTTTTT.